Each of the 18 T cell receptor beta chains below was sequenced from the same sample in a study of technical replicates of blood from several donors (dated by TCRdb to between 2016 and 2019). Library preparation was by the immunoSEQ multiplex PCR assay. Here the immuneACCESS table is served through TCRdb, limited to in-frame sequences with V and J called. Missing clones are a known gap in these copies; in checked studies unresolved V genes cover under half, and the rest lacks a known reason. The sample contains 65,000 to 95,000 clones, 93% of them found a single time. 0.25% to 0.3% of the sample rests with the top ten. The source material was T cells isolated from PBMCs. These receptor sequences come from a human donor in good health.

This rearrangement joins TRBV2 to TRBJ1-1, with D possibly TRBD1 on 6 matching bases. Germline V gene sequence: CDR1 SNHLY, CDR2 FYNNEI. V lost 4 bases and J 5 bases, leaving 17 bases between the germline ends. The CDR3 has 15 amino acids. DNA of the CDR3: TGTGCCAGCAGTGTAGGGGGTGCCGGGAATACTGAAGCTTTCTTT. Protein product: CASSVGGAGNTEAFF.

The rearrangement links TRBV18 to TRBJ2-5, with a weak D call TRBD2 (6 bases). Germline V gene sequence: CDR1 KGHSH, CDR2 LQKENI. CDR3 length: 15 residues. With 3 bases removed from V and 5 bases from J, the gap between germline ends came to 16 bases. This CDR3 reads CASSPRGGGPETQYF. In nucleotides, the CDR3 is TGTGCCAGCTCACCTCGGGGAGGAGGGCCTGAGACCCAGTACTTC. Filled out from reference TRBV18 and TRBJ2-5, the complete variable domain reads NAGVMQNPRHLVRRRGQEARLRCSPMKGHSHVYWYRQLPEEGLKFMVYLQKENIIDESGMPKERFSAEFPKEGPSILRIQQVVRGDSAAYFCASSPRGGGPETQYFGPGTRLLVL.

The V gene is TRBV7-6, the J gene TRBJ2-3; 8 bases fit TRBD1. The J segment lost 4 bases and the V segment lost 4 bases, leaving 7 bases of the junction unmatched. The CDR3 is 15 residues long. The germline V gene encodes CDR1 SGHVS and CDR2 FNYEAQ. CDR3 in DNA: TGTGCCAGCAGCTCGAGACAGGGGAAGGCAGATACGCAGTATTTT. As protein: CASSSRQGKADTQYF.

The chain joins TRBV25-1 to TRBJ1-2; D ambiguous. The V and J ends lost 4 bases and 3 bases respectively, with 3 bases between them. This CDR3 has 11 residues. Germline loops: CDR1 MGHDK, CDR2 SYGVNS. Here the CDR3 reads CASSGDYGYTF. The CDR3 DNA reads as TGTGCCAGCAGTGGAGACTATGGCTACACCTTC.

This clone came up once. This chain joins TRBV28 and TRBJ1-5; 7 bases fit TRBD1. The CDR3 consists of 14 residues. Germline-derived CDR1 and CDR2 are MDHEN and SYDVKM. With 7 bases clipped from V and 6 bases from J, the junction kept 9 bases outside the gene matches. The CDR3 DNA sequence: TGTGCCAGCACCCACGACAGGGATCGTCAGCCCCAGCATTTT. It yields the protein CASTHDRDRQPQHF.

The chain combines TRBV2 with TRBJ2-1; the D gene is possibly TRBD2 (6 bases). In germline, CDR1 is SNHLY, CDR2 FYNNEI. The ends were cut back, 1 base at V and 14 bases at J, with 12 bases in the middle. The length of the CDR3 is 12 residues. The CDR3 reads CASSEEIPGEFF. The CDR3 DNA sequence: TGTGCCAGCAGTGAAGAAATACCGGGGGAGTTCTTC.

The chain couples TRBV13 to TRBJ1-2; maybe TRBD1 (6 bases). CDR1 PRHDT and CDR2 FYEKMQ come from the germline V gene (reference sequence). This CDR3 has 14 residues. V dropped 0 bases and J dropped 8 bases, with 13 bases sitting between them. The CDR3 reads CASSLGTGVSGYTF. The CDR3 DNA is TGTGCCAGCAGCTTAGGGACAGGTGTAAGCGGCTACACCTTC.

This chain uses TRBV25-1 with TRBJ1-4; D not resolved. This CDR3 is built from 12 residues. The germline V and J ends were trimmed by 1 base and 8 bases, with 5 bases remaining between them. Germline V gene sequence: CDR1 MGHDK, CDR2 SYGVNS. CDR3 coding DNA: TGTGCCAGCAGTGAATCCCAGGAAAAACTGTTTTTT. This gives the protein CASSESQEKLFF.

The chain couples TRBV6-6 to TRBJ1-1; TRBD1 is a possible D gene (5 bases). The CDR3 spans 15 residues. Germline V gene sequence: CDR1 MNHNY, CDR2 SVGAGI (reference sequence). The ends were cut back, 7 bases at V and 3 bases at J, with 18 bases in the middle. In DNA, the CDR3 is TGTGCCAGCAATGACAGAGATATTGCGGACACTGAAGCTTTCTTT. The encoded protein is CASNDRDIADTEAFF.

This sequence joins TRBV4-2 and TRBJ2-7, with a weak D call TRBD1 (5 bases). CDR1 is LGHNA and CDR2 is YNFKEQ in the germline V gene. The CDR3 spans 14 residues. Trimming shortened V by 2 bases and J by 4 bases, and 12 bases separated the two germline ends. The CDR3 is CASSQQGSLYEQYF. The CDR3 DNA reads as TGTGCCAGCAGCCAACAGGGTAGTTTGTACGAGCAGTACTTC.

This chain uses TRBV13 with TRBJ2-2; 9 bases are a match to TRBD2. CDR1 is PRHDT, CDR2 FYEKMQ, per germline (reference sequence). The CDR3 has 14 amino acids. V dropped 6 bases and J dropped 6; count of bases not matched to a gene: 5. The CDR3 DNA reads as TGTGCCAGCAGGATGGCGGGAGGGTCCGGGGAGCTGTTTTTT. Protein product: CASRMAGGSGELFF.

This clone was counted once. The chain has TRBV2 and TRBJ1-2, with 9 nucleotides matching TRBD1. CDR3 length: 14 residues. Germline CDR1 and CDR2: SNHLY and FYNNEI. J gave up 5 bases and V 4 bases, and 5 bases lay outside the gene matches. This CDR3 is CASSAGTGLYGYTF. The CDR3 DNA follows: TGTGCCAGCAGTGCCGGGACAGGGCTTTATGGCTACACCTTC.

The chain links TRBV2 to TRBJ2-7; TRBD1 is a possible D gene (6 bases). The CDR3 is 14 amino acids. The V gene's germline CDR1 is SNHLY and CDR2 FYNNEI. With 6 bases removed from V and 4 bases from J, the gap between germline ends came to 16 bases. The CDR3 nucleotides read TGTGCCAGCAGAACAGGGAACTTGGGGTACGAGCAGTACTTC. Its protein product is CASRTGNLGYEQYF. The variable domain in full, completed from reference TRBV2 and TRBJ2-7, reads EPEVTQTPSHQVTQMGQEVILRCVPISNHLYFYWYRQILGQKVEFLVSFYNNEISEKSEIFDDQFSVERPDGSNFTLKIRSTKLEDSAMYFCASRTGNLGYEQYFGPGTRLTVT.

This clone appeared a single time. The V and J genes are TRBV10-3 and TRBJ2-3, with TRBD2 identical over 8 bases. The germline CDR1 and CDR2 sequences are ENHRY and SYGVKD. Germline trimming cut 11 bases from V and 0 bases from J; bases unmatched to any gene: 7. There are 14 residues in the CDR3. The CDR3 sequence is CASGGEKSTDTQYF. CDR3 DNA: TGTGCCTCCGGGGGGGAGAAGAGCACAGATACGCAGTATTTT.

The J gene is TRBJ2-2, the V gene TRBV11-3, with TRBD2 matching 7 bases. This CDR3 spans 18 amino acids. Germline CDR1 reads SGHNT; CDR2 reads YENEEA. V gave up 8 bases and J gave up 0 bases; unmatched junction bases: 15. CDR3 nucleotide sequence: TGTGCCAGCGGACCATTCCGGGACTACGTCGCGAACACCGGGGAGCTGTTTTTT. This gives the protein CASGPFRDYVANTGELFF.

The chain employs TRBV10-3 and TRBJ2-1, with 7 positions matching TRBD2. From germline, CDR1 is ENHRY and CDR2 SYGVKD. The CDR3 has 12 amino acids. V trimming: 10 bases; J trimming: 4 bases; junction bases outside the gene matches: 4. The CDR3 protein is CATSSGYNEQFF. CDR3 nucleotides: TGTGCCACCTCTAGCGGATACAATGAGCAGTTCTTC.

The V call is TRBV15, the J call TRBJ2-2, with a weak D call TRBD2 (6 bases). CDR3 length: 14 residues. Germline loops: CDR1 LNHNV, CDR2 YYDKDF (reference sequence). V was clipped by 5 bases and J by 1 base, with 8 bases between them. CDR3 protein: CATSGTRNTGELFF. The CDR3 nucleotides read TGTGCCACCAGCGGGACTCGGAACACCGGGGAGCTGTTTTTT.

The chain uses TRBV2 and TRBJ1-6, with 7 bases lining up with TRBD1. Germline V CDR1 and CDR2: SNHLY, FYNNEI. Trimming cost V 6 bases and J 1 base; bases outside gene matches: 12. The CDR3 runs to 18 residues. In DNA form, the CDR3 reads TGTGCCAGCAGAGATCGGACAGGCTCTTCGTCCTATAATTCACCCCTCCACTTT. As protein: CASRDRTGSSSYNSPLHF.